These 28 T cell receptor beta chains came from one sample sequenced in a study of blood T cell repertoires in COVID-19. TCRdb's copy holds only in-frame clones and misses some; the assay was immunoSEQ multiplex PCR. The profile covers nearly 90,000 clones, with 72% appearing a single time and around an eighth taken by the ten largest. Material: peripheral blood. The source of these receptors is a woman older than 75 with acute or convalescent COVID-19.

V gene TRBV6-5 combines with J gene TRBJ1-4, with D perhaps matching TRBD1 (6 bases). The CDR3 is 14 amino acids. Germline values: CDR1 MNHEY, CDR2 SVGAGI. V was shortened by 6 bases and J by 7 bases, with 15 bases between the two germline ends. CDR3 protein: CASRRGTLGEKLFF. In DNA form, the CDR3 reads TGTGCCAGCAGAAGGGGGACATTGGGTGAAAAACTGTTTTTT.

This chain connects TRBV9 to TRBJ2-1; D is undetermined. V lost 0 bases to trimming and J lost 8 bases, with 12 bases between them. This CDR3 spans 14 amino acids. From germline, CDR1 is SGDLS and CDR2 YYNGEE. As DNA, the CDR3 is TGTGCCAGCAGCGTAGTGTCCTGGGCCTATGAGCAGTTCTTC. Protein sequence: CASSVVSWAYEQFF.

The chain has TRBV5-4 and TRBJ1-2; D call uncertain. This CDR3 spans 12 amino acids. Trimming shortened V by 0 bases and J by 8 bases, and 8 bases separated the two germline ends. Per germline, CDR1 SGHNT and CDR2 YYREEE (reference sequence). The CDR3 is CASSLGQIGYTF. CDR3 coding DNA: TGTGCCAGCAGCTTGGGGCAGATAGGCTACACCTTC.

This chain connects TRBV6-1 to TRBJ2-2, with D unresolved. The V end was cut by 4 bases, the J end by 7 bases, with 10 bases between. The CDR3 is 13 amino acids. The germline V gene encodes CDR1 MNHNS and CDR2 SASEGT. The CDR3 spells CASSGVRGGELFF. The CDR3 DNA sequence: TGTGCCAGCAGTGGCGTTCGCGGCGGGGAGCTGTTTTTT.

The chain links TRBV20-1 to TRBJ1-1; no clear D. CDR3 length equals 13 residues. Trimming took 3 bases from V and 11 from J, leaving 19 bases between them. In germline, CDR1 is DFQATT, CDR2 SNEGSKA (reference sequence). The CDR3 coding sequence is TGCAGTGCTAGTTCTTACACGCTAACCGGGGCTTTCTTT. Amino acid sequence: CSASSYTLTGAFF.

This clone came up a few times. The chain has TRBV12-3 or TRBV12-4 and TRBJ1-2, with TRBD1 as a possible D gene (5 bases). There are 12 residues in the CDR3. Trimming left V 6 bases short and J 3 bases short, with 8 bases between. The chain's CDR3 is CASRGGYYGYTF. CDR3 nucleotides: TGTGCCAGCAGGGGGGGATACTATGGCTACACCTTC.

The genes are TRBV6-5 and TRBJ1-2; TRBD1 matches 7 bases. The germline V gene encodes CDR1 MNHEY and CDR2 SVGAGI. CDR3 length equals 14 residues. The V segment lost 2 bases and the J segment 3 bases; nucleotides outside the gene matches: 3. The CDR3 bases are TGTGCCAGCAGTTACCTAGACAGGGACTATGGCTACACCTTC. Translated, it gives CASSYLDRDYGYTF.

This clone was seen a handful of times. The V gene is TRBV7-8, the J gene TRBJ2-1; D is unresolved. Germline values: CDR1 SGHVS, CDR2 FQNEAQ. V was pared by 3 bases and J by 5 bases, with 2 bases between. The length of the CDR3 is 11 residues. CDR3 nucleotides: TGTGCCAGCAGCTTCGACAATGAGCAGTTCTTC. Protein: CASSFDNEQFF. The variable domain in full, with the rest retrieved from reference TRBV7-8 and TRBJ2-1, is GAGVSQSPRYKVAKRGQDVALRCDPISGHVSLFWYQQALGQGPEFLTYFQNEAQLDKSGLPSDRFFAERPEGSVSTLKIQRTQQEDSAVYLCASSFDNEQFFGPGTRLTVL.

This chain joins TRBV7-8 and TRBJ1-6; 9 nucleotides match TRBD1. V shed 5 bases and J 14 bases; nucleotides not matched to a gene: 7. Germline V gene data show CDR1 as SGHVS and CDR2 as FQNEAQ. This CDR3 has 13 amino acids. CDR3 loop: CASSRQGTGTLHF. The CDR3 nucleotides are TGTGCCAGCAGCCGACAGGGGACAGGGACCCTCCACTTT.

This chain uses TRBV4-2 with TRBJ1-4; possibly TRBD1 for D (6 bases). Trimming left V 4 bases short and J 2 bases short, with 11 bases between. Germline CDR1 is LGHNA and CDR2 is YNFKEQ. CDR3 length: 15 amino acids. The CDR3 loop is CASSPRGATNEKLFF. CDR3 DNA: TGTGCCAGCAGCCCACGGGGGGCGACTAATGAAAAACTGTTTTTT.

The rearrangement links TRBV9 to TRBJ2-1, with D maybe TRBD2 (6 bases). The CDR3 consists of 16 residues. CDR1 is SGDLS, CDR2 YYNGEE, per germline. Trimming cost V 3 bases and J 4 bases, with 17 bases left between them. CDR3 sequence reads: CASSGLAATYYNEQFF. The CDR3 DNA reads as TGTGCCAGCAGCGGATTAGCGGCGACCTATTACAATGAGCAGTTCTTC.

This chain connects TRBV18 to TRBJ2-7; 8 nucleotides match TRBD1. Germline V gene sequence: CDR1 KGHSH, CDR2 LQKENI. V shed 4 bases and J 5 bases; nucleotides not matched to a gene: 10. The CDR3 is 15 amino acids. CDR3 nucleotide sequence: TGTGCCAGCTCACTACTCGGGACAGGTTCTCACGAGCAGTACTTC. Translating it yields CASSLLGTGSHEQYF.

CDR3 in amino acids: CASTSDWTEAFF. Written as DNA, the CDR3 is TGTGCCAGCACTTCGGACTGGACTGAAGCTTTCTTT. The chain has TRBV7-2 and TRBJ1-1; no clear D. In germline, CDR1 is SGHTA, CDR2 FQGNSA. V was shortened by 7 bases and J by 5 bases, with 11 bases between the two germline ends. The CDR3 has 12 residues.

CDR3 in amino acids: CASTGTGTRFEQFF. The CDR3 DNA reads TGTGCCAGTACGGGAACCGGGACTAGGTTTGAGCAGTTCTTC. The V and J genes are TRBV19 and TRBJ2-1; 8 bases agree with TRBD2. Germline lookup yields CDR1 LNHDA and CDR2 SQIVND (reference sequence). The CDR3 totals 14 residues. V gave up 7 bases and J gave up 9 bases; unmatched junction bases: 11.

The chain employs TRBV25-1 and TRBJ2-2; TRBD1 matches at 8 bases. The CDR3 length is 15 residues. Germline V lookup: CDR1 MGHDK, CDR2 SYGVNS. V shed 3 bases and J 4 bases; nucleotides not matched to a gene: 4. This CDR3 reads CASSDPTGVTGELFF. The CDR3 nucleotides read TGTGCCAGCAGTGACCCGACAGGGGTCACCGGGGAGCTGTTTTTT. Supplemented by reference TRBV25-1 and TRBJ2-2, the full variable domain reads EADIYQTPRYLVIGTGKKITLECSQTMGHDKMYWYQQDPGMELHLIHYSYGVNSTEKGDLSSESTVSRIRTEHFPLTLESARPSHTSQYLCASSDPTGVTGELFFGEGSRLTVL.

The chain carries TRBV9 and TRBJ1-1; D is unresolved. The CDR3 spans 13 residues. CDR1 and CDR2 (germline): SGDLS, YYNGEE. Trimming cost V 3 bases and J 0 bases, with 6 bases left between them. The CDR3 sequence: CASSGQMNTEAFF. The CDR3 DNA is TGTGCCAGCAGCGGACAAATGAACACTGAAGCTTTCTTT.

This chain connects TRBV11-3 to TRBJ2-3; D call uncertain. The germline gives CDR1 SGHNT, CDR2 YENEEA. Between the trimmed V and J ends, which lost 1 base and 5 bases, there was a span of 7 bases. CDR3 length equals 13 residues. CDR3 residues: CASSLGPKDTQYF. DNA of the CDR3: TGTGCCAGCAGCTTAGGGCCGAAAGATACGCAGTATTTT.

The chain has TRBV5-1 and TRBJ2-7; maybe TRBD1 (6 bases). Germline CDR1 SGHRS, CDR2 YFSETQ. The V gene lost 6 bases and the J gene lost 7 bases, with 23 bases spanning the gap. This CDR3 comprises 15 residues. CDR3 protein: CASIDSSDSHGEQYF. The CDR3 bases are TGCGCCAGCATCGACTCCTCGGACAGCCACGGGGAGCAGTACTTC.

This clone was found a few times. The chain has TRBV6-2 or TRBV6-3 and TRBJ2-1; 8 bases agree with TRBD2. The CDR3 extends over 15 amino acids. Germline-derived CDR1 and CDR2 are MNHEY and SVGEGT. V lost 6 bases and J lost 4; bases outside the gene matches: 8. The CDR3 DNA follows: TGTGCCAGCAGCCCCTGGGCGGGGGGTTACAATGAGCAGTTCTTC. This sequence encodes CASSPWAGGYNEQFF.

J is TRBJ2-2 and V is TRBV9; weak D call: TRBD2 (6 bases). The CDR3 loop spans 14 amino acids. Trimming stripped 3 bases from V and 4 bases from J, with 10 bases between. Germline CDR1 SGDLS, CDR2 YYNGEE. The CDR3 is CASSDQGGTGELFF. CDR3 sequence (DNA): TGTGCCAGCAGCGACCAGGGAGGCACCGGGGAGCTGTTTTTT.

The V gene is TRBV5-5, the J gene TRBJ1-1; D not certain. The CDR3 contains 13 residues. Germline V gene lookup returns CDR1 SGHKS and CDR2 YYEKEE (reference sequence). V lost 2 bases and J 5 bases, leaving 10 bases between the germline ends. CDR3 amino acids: CASSFRRETEAFF. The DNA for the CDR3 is TGTGCCAGCAGCTTTCGACGGGAGACTGAAGCTTTCTTT.

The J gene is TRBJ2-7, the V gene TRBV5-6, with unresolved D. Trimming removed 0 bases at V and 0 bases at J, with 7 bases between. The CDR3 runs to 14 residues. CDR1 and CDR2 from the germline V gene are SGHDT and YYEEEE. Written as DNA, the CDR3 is TGTGCCAGCAGCTTGGGGCGGTCCTCCTACGAGCAGTACTTC. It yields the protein CASSLGRSSYEQYF.

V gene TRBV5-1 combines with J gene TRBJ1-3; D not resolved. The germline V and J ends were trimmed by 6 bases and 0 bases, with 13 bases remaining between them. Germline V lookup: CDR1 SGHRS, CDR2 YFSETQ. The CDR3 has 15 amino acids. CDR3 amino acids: CASKEGGNSGNTIYF. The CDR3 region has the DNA TGCGCCAGCAAAGAGGGCGGCAACTCTGGAAACACCATATATTTT.

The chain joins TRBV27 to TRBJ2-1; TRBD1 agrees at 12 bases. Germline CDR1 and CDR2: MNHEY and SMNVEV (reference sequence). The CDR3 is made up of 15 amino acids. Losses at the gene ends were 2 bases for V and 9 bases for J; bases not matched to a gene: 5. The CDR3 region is CASSLRDRGHGEQFF. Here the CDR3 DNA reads TGTGCCAGCAGTTTAAGGGACAGGGGGCACGGTGAGCAGTTCTTC.

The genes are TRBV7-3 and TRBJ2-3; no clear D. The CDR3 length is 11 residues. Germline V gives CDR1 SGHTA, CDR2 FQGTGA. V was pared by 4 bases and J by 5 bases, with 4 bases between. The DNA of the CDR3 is TGTGCCAGCAGCTCAGTAGATACGCAGTATTTT. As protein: CASSSVDTQYF. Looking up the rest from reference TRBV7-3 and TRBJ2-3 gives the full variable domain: GAGVSQTPSNKVTEKGKYVELRCDPISGHTALYWYRQSLGQGPEFLIYFQGTGAADDSGLPNDRFFAVRPEGSVSTLKIQRTERGDSAVYLCASSSVDTQYFGPGTRLTVL.

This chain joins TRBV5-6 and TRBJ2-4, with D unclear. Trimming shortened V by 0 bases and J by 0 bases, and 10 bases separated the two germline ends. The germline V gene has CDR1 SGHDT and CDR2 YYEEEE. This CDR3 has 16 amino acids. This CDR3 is CASSLVDNLAKNIQYF. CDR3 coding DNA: TGTGCCAGCAGCTTGGTAGATAACCTAGCCAAAAACATTCAGTACTTC.

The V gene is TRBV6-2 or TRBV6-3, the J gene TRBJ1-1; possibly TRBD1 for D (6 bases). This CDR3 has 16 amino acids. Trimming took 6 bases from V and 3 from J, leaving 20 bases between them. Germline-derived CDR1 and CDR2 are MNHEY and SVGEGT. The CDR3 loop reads CASSPPGGAPYTEAFF. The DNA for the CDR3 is TGTGCCAGCAGCCCTCCCGGGGGGGCCCCATACACTGAAGCTTTCTTT.

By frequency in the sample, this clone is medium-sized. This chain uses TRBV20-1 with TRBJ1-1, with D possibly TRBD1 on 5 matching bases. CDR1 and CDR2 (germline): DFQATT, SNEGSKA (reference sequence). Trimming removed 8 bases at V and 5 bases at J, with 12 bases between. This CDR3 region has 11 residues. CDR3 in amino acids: CSQRGGTEAFF. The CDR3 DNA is TGCAGTCAGCGGGGGGGGACTGAAGCTTTCTTT.